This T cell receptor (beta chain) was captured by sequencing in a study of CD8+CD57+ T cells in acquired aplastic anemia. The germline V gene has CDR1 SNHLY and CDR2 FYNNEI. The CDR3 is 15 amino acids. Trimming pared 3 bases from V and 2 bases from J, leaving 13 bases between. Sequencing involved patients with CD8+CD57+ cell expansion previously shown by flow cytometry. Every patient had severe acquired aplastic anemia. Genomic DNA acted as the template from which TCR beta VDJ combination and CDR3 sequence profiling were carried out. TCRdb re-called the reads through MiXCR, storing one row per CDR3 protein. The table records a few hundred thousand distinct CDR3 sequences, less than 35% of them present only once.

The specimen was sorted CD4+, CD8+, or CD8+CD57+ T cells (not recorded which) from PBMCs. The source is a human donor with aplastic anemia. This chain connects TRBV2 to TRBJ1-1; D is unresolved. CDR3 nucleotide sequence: TGTGCCAGCAGTGATAGTCCGACGGTTAACACTGAAGCTTTCTTT. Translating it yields CASSDSPTVNTEAFF.